This T cell receptor (beta chain) derives from a study of shared clonotypes between healthy human individuals. The overall study: For every donor, three CD4 naive, three CD4 memory, two CD8 naive and one CD8 memory plates were used. Study-level results: The naive CD4 repertoires of a handful of donors were compared, and around 4.9% of clonotypes were shared.

The sample holds one count of this clone. Its target is not known. Terminally differentiated effector memory CD45RA+ cells were excluded from the naive CD8 cells, which were CD45RO-negative and positively selected for CCR7. Assay used: immunoSEQ multiplex PCR; TCRdb lists only in-frame clones, some missing. The sample consists of 2 million to 2.5 million clones, less than 95% of them appearing once. The CDR3 is made up of 13 amino acids. Germline CDR1 and CDR2: WNHNN and SYGVQD (reference sequence). V lost 6 bases and J 9 bases, leaving 15 bases between the germline ends. The chain links TRBV10-1 to TRBJ2-1; D remains ambiguous. The source is a man between 18 and 29 years old in good health. The sample was naive CD8+ T cells sorted from blood. CDR3 nucleotide sequence: TGCGCCAGCAGCCCCGGACCCCACGGTGAGCAGTTCTTC. Protein: CASSPGPHGEQFF.